These 9 T cell receptor beta chains originate from one sample sequenced in a study of blood T cell repertoires in COVID-19. Method: immunoSEQ multiplex PCR; TCRdb's copy keeps in-frame clones and lacks some. In the table there are about 170,000 clones, around 80% of which are singletons. The sequencing input was PBMCs or T cells enriched from blood (not recorded which). These receptors came from a woman between 70 and 85 years old in a cohort exposed to, infected with or recovered from COVID-19 (not recorded which).

This sequence joins TRBV5-1 and TRBJ2-5, with a tentative D call TRBD2 (6 bases). The V gene lost 0 bases and the J gene lost 4 bases, with 13 bases spanning the gap. There are 15 residues in the CDR3. CDR1 is SGHRS, CDR2 YFSETQ, per germline. The CDR3, as DNA: TGCGCCAGCAGCTTGGTTCCGGGAGCCGGAGAGACCCAGTACTTC. Translating it yields CASSLVPGAGETQYF. Full variable domain (remainder filled in from reference TRBV5-1 and TRBJ2-5): KAGVTQTPRYLIKTRGQQVTLSCSPISGHRSVSWYQQTPGQGLQFLFEYFSETQRNKGNFPGRFSGRQFSNSRSEMNVSTLELGDSALYLCASSLVPGAGETQYFGPGTRLLVL.

The CDR3 region has the DNA TGTGCCACTCAACCGGGACTAGAGAGCACAGATACGCAGTATTTT. Protein sequence: CATQPGLESTDTQYF. J is TRBJ2-3 and V is TRBV10-3; 8 nucleotides line up with TRBD2. This CDR3 region has 15 residues. J lost 0 bases, V lost 10 bases, and 9 bases had no gene match. Germline values: CDR1 ENHRY, CDR2 SYGVKD.

This sequence joins TRBV21-1 and TRBJ2-7; the table's D gene call, TRBD1, was not cross checked with the DNA. TRBV21-1 is tagged as a pseudogene. The CDR3 has 15 residues. DNA of the CDR3: TGTGCCAGCAGCAAGATCCCGCAGGGGCCCTACGAGCAGTACTTC. Translating gives CASSKIPQGPYEQYF.

The chain couples TRBV2 to TRBJ1-2; D is undetermined. The CDR3 extends over 13 amino acids. In germline, CDR1 is SNHLY, CDR2 FYNNEI. The V end lost 6 bases, the J end lost 0 bases, and 8 bases lay between the germline ends. The CDR3 loop is CASSGSSNYGYTF. DNA for the CDR3: TGTGCCAGCAGCGGGAGCTCTAACTATGGCTACACCTTC.

The CDR3 DNA sequence: TGTGCCAGCTCACCATTGTGGACAGGGGGGAACACTGAAGCTTTCTTT. Translated: CASSPLWTGGNTEAFF. The J gene is TRBJ1-1, the V gene TRBV18; 10 bases map to TRBD1. The CDR3 loop spans 16 amino acids. Germline V gene data show CDR1 as KGHSH and CDR2 as LQKENI. The junction had 4 bases not matched to a gene; V was cut back by 2 bases and J by 1 base.

Details on this clone: A junction end diverges from the germline sequence, so it may reflect a read error. The chain recombines TRBV7-7 with TRBJ1-5; possibly TRBD1 for D (6 bases). CDR1 and CDR2 from the germline V gene are SSHAT and FNYEAQ (reference sequence). The CDR3 sequence is 15 residues long. Written as DNA, the CDR3 is TGTGCTAGCAGCTCGAGAGGGACACCGCATCAGCCCCAGCATTTT. Amino acid sequence: CASSSRGTPHQPQHF.

The V and J genes are TRBV28 and TRBJ2-7; D perhaps matches TRBD2 (6 bases). This CDR3 comprises 14 residues. The germline V gene has CDR1 MDHEN and CDR2 SYDVKM. The V gene lost 3 bases and the J gene lost 5 bases, with 14 bases spanning the gap. CDR3 coding DNA: TGTGCCAGCAGTTTCGGGGGTAACCGGGACGAGCAGTACTTC. Translated, it gives CASSFGGNRDEQYF.

This clone was observed a single time. The gene calls are TRBV5-4 and TRBJ2-5; TRBD2 matches 9 bases. Germline V gene sequence: CDR1 SGHNT, CDR2 YYREEE (reference sequence). This CDR3 has 14 residues. V lost 5 bases and J lost 4; bases outside the gene matches: 6. CDR3 DNA: TGTGCCAGCAGGCCGGGACTAGCTGGAGAGACCCAGTACTTC. Amino acid sequence: CASRPGLAGETQYF.

The chain carries TRBV21-1 and TRBJ2-1; the table names TRBD2, a call not compared with the DNA. TRBV21-1 is a documented pseudogene. The CDR3 length is 17 residues. The CDR3 is CASTKAGGLTSYNEQFF. The CDR3 DNA reads TGTGCCAGCACAAAAGCGGGAGGACTTACCTCCTACAATGAGCAGTTCTTC.